Described below is a single T cell receptor (beta chain) sequence and its context. The CDR3 loop spans 15 amino acids. Germline V gene data show CDR1 as SGHRS and CDR2 as YFSETQ. V dropped 0 bases and J dropped 5; count of bases not matched to a gene: 6. Clones were sequenced by immunoSEQ multiplex PCR, and TCRdb holds only the in-frame ones, with some missing. The data show roughly 200,000 clones, 88% seen once. This entry is derived from a study of blood T cell repertoires in COVID-19. The gene calls are TRBV5-1 and TRBJ1-2; 8 bases line up with TRBD1. The TCR originated in an older man with acute or convalescent COVID-19. Specimen: peripheral blood. CDR3 nucleotides: TGCGCCAGCAGCTTGGATCCAGGGGGCGTGTATGGCTACACCTTC. Residues: CASSLDPGGVYGYTF. The entire variable domain, with the rest obtained from reference TRBV5-1 and TRBJ1-2, is as follows: KAGVTQTPRYLIKTRGQQVTLSCSPISGHRSVSWYQQTPGQGLQFLFEYFSETQRNKGNFPGRFSGRQFSNSRSEMNVSTLELGDSALYLCASSLDPGGVYGYTFGSGTRLTVV.